This entry lists 31 T cell receptor beta chains sequenced from one sample in a study of monozygotic twins with inflammatory bowel disease. TCRdb re-called the 5' RACE reads and catalogs CDR3 proteins one per entry, DNA excluded. The listing records more than 300,000 distinct CDR3 sequences. The sequenced sample was blood. The receptor source for this set is a human donor with ulcerative colitis or Crohn's disease, or a healthy co-twin of an affected twin (not recorded which).

The V and J genes are TRBV4-3 and TRBJ2-7; the D gene TCRdb calls, TRBD1, cannot be checked with no DNA. From germline, CDR1 is LGHNA and CDR2 YSLEER. The CDR3 is 15 residues long. The CDR3 here is CASSQDRAGSYEQYF.

This sequence joins TRBV27 and TRBJ1-4; TCRdb proposes TRBD1, but this gene call is untestable without DNA. CDR3 length: 15 amino acids. The V gene's germline CDR1 is MNHEY and CDR2 SMNVEV (reference sequence). The CDR3: CASSFQTGRAGKLFF.

The chain carries TRBV30 and TRBJ2-7; TCRdb outputs TRBD2, but without DNA this stays unchecked. Germline CDR1 reads GTSNPN; CDR2 reads SVGIG (reference sequence). This CDR3 spans 15 amino acids. The CDR3 protein is CAWGGLAGARYEQYF.

V and J are TRBV12-5 and TRBJ2-5. Germline CDR1 and CDR2: LGHNT and FRNRAP. The CDR3 consists of 14 residues. The CDR3 here is CASGPHRSWETQYF. Variable domain in full (rest from reference TRBV12-5 and TRBJ2-5): DARVTQTPRHKVTEMGQEVTMRCQPILGHNTVFWYRQTMMQGLELLAYFRNRAPLDDSGMPKDRFSAEMPDATLATLKIQPSEPRDSAVYFCASGPHRSWETQYFGPGTRLLVL.

This chain joins TRBV7-6 and TRBJ1-5; absent DNA, TCRdb's TRBD1 call cannot be checked. The CDR3 has 14 residues. Germline CDR1 SGHVS, CDR2 FNYEAQ. CDR3 in amino acids: CASSSQGGNQPQHF.

The chain joins TRBV28 to TRBJ2-3; TCRdb picks TRBD1, but there is no DNA to check that call. The length of the CDR3 is 15 residues. CDR1 and CDR2 (germline): MDHEN, SYDVKM. CDR3 amino acids: CASTLREGAPDTQYF. Together with reference TRBV28 and TRBJ2-3, the CDR3 gives the full variable domain: DVKVTQSSRYLVKRTGEKVFLECVQDMDHENMFWYRQDPGLGLRLIYFSYDVKMKEKGDIPEGYSVSREKKERFSLILESASTNQTSMYLCASTLREGAPDTQYFGPGTRLTVL.

The V and J genes are TRBV29-1 and TRBJ2-3; the TCRdb call, TRBD1, lacks DNA for checking. The CDR3 is made up of 15 amino acids. Germline-derived CDR1 and CDR2 are SQVTM and ANQGSEA. This CDR3 reads CSVVKAGGGADTQYF.

V usage is TRBV7-2 and J usage is TRBJ1-2; no DNA is available, so the TRBD1 call from TCRdb remains unchecked. CDR1 and CDR2 (germline): SGHTA, FQGNSA. The CDR3 runs 13 residues. The CDR3 spells CASSLAAGNGYTF.

The chain links TRBV5-5 to TRBJ2-2. The CDR3 totals 18 residues. CDR1 is SGHKS and CDR2 is YYEKEE in the germline V gene (reference sequence). This chain's CDR3 is CASSKDGDPFPNTGELFF.

V gene TRBV20-1 combines with J gene TRBJ1-5; TCRdb gives TRBD1 as the D gene, but with no DNA this cannot be confirmed. The germline gives CDR1 DFQATT, CDR2 SNEGSKA (reference sequence). This CDR3 has 14 residues. The CDR3 loop is CSAREAGGNQPQHF.

This chain joins TRBV11-2 and TRBJ2-3; the TRBD2 assignment by TCRdb is unverifiable without DNA. In germline, CDR1 is SGHAT, CDR2 FQNNGV. CDR3 size: 17 residues. CDR3 in amino acids: CASSLRLAGRGTDTQYF.

This CDR3 is CASSLRATNEKLFF. The V gene is TRBV28, the J gene TRBJ1-4. Germline V gene sequence: CDR1 MDHEN, CDR2 SYDVKM. CDR3 length equals 14 residues. The whole variable domain, filled in from reference TRBV28 and TRBJ1-4, reads DVKVTQSSRYLVKRTGEKVFLECVQDMDHENMFWYRQDPGLGLRLIYFSYDVKMKEKGDIPEGYSVSREKKERFSLILESASTNQTSMYLCASSLRATNEKLFFGSGTQLSVL.

The rearrangement uses TRBV4-2 and TRBJ2-5; TCRdb calls TRBD2, which cannot be checked without DNA. Germline CDR1 and CDR2: LGHNA and YNFKEQ. CDR3 length: 18 residues. The CDR3 here is CASSQGTSGGALYETQYF.

The chain has TRBV10-3 and TRBJ2-3; TCRdb indicates TRBD1, and absent DNA this call remains unverified. There are 14 residues in the CDR3. Germline lookup yields CDR1 ENHRY and CDR2 SYGVKD. CDR3 loop: CAISEPGGTDTQYF.

Here the CDR3 reads CSAPKRGARDEQFF. The chain employs TRBV20-1 and TRBJ2-1; with no DNA, the TCRdb D assignment of TRBD2 cannot be verified. The CDR3 contains 14 residues. CDR1 is DFQATT, CDR2 SNEGSKA, per germline (reference sequence).

V gene TRBV6-4 combines with J gene TRBJ2-1; TCRdb outputs TRBD1, but without DNA this stays unchecked. Per the germline V gene, CDR1 is MRHNA and CDR2 is SNTAGT. The CDR3 is 13 amino acids. CDR3 sequence reads: CASSAAPENEQFF.

The CDR3 protein is CASSPQTPASLDTQYF. V and J are TRBV5-1 and TRBJ2-3. The germline V gene encodes CDR1 SGHRS and CDR2 YFSETQ. The CDR3 totals 16 residues. Full variable domain (outside the CDR3, taken from reference TRBV5-1 and TRBJ2-3): KAGVTQTPRYLIKTRGQQVTLSCSPISGHRSVSWYQQTPGQGLQFLFEYFSETQRNKGNFPGRFSGRQFSNSRSEMNVSTLELGDSALYLCASSPQTPASLDTQYFGPGTRLTVL.

The genes are TRBV20-1 and TRBJ2-7. CDR1 and CDR2 from the germline V gene are DFQATT and SNEGSKA (reference sequence). The CDR3 spans 13 residues. The CDR3 is CSAQDASSYEQYF.

The rearrangement links TRBV27 to TRBJ2-3; TCRdb lists TRBD2, though no DNA is available to test this call. The CDR3 length is 17 residues. The V gene's germline CDR1 is MNHEY and CDR2 SMNVEV (reference sequence). CDR3 region: CASSFYGGGPRTDTQYF.

The rearrangement links TRBV6-6 to TRBJ1-2; absent DNA, TCRdb's TRBD1 call cannot be checked. The germline V gene encodes CDR1 MNHNY and CDR2 SVGAGI (reference sequence). CDR3 length equals 14 residues. The CDR3 loop is CASSSKGGNYGYTF.

The V call is TRBV5-1, the J call TRBJ2-2; the TCRdb call, TRBD1, lacks DNA for checking. CDR3 size: 15 residues. The germline V gene encodes CDR1 SGHRS and CDR2 YFSETQ. This CDR3 reads CATSTGTADTGELFF.

This chain uses TRBV12-3 or TRBV12-4 with TRBJ2-1; TCRdb calls TRBD2, which cannot be checked without DNA. The CDR3 is made up of 13 amino acids. The CDR3 loop reads CASRGGPIVGQFF.

V is TRBV5-6 and J is TRBJ2-7; no DNA is available, so the TRBD1 call from TCRdb remains unchecked. Germline V gene lookup returns CDR1 SGHDT and CDR2 YYEEEE. The CDR3 runs to 14 residues. The CDR3 protein is CASSRGQSSYEQYF.

The chain joins TRBV7-2 to TRBJ1-1; TCRdb picks TRBD1, but there is no DNA to check that call. CDR1 is SGHTA and CDR2 is FQGNSA in the germline V gene. The CDR3 is 14 residues long. The CDR3 loop is CASSLAPGQLEGFF.

The chain couples TRBV4-2 to TRBJ1-2; TCRdb selects TRBD1, and the lack of DNA leaves this call unchecked. Germline V gene lookup returns CDR1 LGHNA and CDR2 YNFKEQ. The CDR3 has 16 amino acids. The CDR3 spells CASSQEWGQGLYGYTF.

CDR3 loop: CASSLIGDTGELFF. The chain has TRBV7-2 and TRBJ2-2. The CDR3 spans 14 residues. Germline V gene data show CDR1 as SGHTA and CDR2 as FQGNSA. The full variable domain, its missing parts supplied by reference TRBV7-2 and TRBJ2-2, is GAGVSQSPSNKVTEKGKDVELRCDPISGHTALYWYRQSLGQGLEFLIYFQGNSAPDKSGLPSDRFSAERTGGSVSTLTIQRTQQEDSAVYLCASSLIGDTGELFFGEGSRLTVL.

The chain recombines TRBV5-6 with TRBJ2-1; TCRdb proposes TRBD2, but this gene call is untestable without DNA. The CDR3 covers 14 residues. The germline V gene has CDR1 SGHDT and CDR2 YYEEEE. CDR3 region: CASSSLGGNNEQFF.

V is TRBV28 and J is TRBJ2-3. The CDR3 covers 12 residues. Germline CDR1 reads MDHEN; CDR2 reads SYDVKM. The CDR3 protein is CASSLVLATQYF.

The rearrangement joins TRBV12-3 or TRBV12-4 to TRBJ1-5; TCRdb picks TRBD1, but there is no DNA to check that call. This CDR3 is built from 15 residues. CDR3 in amino acids: CASSLGGDLNQPQHF.

This chain uses TRBV7-3 with TRBJ2-5; TCRdb's D call of TRBD2 is untestable without DNA. Germline CDR1 is SGHTA and CDR2 is FQGTGA. The CDR3 contains 16 residues. CDR3 region: CASSLMGSGAGETQYF.

The V and J genes are TRBV20-1 and TRBJ2-5; TCRdb reports TRBD1, a call that lacks DNA to check it against. CDR1 and CDR2 from the germline V gene are DFQATT and SNEGSKA (reference sequence). The CDR3 has 13 residues. CDR3 in amino acids: CSGLPGQQETQYF.